Described below is a single T cell receptor (beta chain) sequence and its context. Its antigen target is currently unknown. Nothing much larger sits one base from this clone, and base qualities are not available. The record originates from a study of regulatory T cells in long-lasting Graves disease (dated by TCRdb to the early 2020s). Study-wide context: Antithyroid drugs had been taken for less than 3 months by newly diagnosed Graves' disease patients. Patients with persistent Graves' disease were compared with patients with newly diagnosed Graves' disease using TCR sequencing and RNA sequencing of peripheral blood. The study was conducted in China and was registered as a clinical trial. A total of around 35 samples underwent TCR sequencing, from some 13 patients with persistent Graves' disease and roughly 20 patients with newly diagnosed Graves' disease. Results the study describes overall, beyond this receptor: The authors acknowledged the small sample size as a limitation that may reduce accuracy. Persistent Graves' disease patients showed lower TCR Shannon entropy and fewer highly expanded clones than newly diagnosed patients, suggesting clonal expansion. More public clonotypes were shared among persistent patients (roughly 2,900) than among newly diagnosed patients (more than 950). Peripheral blood alone was examined, since thyroid tissue, which constituted the primary lesion, could not be accessed. Preferential use of TRBV28, TRBJ1-2 and TRBJ2-5 was observed in persistent disease, whereas TRBV20-1 and TRBJ2-1 were favored in newly diagnosed disease. Sequencing and analysis were limited to the TCR beta chain.

The intended sense of this specimen's time point label: newly diagnosed GD, antithyroid drugs for less than 3 months. For both TCR sequencing and RNA sequencing, RNA was extracted from PBMCs using TRIzol. The diagnosis of Graves' disease was made according to American Thyroid Association guidelines. The patients came from an endocrinology department in Xi'an, China. Each patient gave about 10 milliliters of peripheral blood, collected in an EDTA anticoagulant tube. Ficoll Paque Plus density gradient separation was used to isolate PBMCs, and no further T cell sorting was performed. An Agilent 2100 Bioanalyzer and agarose gel were used to check RNA quality, and a NanoDrop 2000 was used to measure RNA concentration. The library was prepared using multiplex PCR. TCRdb shows the sequencer as Illumina HiSeq 4000. TCR beta libraries were built with iRepertoire HTBI primers and Arm-PCR amplification of CDR3 regions. Gel purification was performed on PCR products prior to sequencing. The study's own analysis went as follows. Gene usage analysis of CDR3 amino acid clonotypes used the 62 TRBV and around 13 TRBJ segments found across samples. COPE and FqMerger were used to merge filtered high-quality paired reads into contigs. BLAST was used to align contigs to IMGT TRBV, TRBD and TRBJ reference genes, and CDR3 was defined according to IMGT. Highly expanded clones were defined as clonotypes with a frequency above 0.1%. Shannon entropy served as the measure of repertoire diversity, while the Gini coefficient captured V-J evenness. Clonotypes shared by more than one individual were considered public. The public reads were run again by TCRdb, first through fastp at Q25 and then through MiXCR, and only productive beta chains were kept. Entries that share a CDR3 protein sequence are merged under the most common genes and DNA. TCRdb, not the original authors, processed these V and J calls. Counted in this sample were hundreds of thousands of distinct CDR3 sequences; under 20% of them appeared once. The top ten constitute under 20% of the sample.

The CDR3 covers 12 residues, taking in both the cysteine and the phenylalanine. Only the CDR3 part of the read is kept: 36 bases, read in frame from the first base. From a lookup of the germline V gene, CDR1 and CDR2 are SNHLY and FYNNEI. V was cut back by 4 bases and J by 4 bases, leaving a gap of 6 bases between them. These data were likewise used in another study, on T cells in Graves' hyperthyroidism and ophthalmopathy. Per that second paper: Graves' hyperthyroidism was defined as stable when no progression to ophthalmopathy occurred over 18 months of follow-up. Hyperthyroidism patients were newly diagnosed, had a disease duration of under 2 months, and were aged 18 to 65 years. The study excluded patients with uncontrolled infections, other autoimmune diseases, pregnancy or lactation. Diagnoses were based on clinical symptoms, serum thyroxine and TRAb, thyroid ultrasound and orbital computed tomography. A first-round RT-PCR of the TCR CDR3 used the HTBI primer set with the Qiagen OneStep RT-PCR kit. Blood samples also contained most of the expanded thyroid clonotypes (frequency above 0.001), which suggests that blood repertoires may reflect thyroid immune responses. Ophthalmopathy was separated from stable hyperthyroidism by a 13 V-J signature model, with approximately 86% sensitivity and roughly 84% specificity obtained in cross-validation and 80%/75% obtained in testing. In validation, the model predicted progression to ophthalmopathy with about 71% sensitivity and 72% to 85% specificity, a median of about six months before onset. A discovery cohort of roughly 96 patients, 43 with Graves' ophthalmopathy and approximately 55 with stable Graves' hyperthyroidism, was used to find distinguishing TCR V-J signatures. Prospective prediction of ophthalmopathy was tested in an independent validation cohort of approximately 18 hyperthyroidism patients and some 17 patients who later progressed to ophthalmopathy. For training and testing, the 100 or so patients in the discovery cohort were randomly divided in a 7:3 ratio. The study also compared thyroid tissue and blood T-cell repertoires from over 5 Graves' hyperthyroidism patients. Once sampling was done, hyperthyroidism patients were given methimazole at a starting dose of 30 mg daily, whereas ophthalmopathy patients were given high-dose intravenous methylprednisolone. A second multiplex PCR round built the libraries, followed by size selection and purification. The libraries were sequenced on an Illumina HiSeq2000 using paired-end 100 bp reads. SOAPnuke was used to process the raw data, throwing out any read that contained adapters or uncalled bases, had a mean Phred below 15, or lacked an exact constant-primer or identifier match. High-quality paired reads were merged with COPE v1.2.5, and unique nucleotide sequences were defined as clonotypes. MiTCR v1.1 was used to align clonotypes to the IMGT TRBV, TRBD and TRBJ reference segments. The analysis was restricted to V-J combinations with a frequency above 0.0001, which together covered just over 99% of the repertoires. A TCS score was defined as the ratio between F50 (clonal expansion) and ExV (chaos), using BLOSUM62-based TCRdist between CDR3 peptides within each V-J. Welch's t-statistics and random forest reduced several hundred V-J features to around 14, which were used in a naive Bayes classifier (R e1071). No statistical method was used to fix the sample size in advance, and group allocation was not hidden from the investigators. According to the paper, TCR Vbeta CDR3 sequencing was carried out on 120 to 150 peripheral blood samples, which came from some 41 ophthalmopathy, 75 or so hyperthyroidism and roughly 17 progressor patients.

The chain was built from TRBV2 and TRBJ2-3; the D gene identity is not certain. This receptor was obtained from a woman in her twenties or thirties with Graves disease. Donor details come from another sample of the same person, matched by shared clones. The sequencing here drew on peripheral blood mononuclear cells (PBMCs), taken at new diagnosis, from a patient treated with antithyroid drugs. The sequence in DNA is TGTGCCAGCAGTGGGTGGGCAGATACGCAGTATTTT. Its translation reads: CASSGWADTQYF. With the portions outside the CDR3 filled from the reference TRBV2 and TRBJ2-3 genes, the complete variable region becomes EPEVTQTPSHQVTQMGQEVILRCVPISNHLYFYWYRQILGQKVEFLVSFYNNEISEKSEIFDDQFSVERPDGSNFTLKIRSTKLEDSAMYFCASSGWADTQYFGPGTRLTVL.